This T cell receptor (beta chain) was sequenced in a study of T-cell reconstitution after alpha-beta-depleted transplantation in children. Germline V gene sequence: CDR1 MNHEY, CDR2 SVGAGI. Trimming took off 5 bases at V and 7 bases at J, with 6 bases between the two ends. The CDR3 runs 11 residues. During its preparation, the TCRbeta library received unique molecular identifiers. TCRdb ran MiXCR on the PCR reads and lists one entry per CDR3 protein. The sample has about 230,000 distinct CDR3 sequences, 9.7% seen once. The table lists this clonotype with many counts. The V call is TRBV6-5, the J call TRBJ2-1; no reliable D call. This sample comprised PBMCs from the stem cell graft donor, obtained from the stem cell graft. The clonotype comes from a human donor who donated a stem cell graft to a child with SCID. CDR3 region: CASSPKNEQFF. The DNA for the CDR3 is TGTGCCAGCAGTCCGAAGAATGAGCAGTTCTTC.